This TCR beta chain is drawn from a study of blood T cell repertoires in COVID-19 (dated by TCRdb to between 2020 and 2021). Looking at the study overall: Samples from collaborators originated in the United States, Italy and Spain and spanned both the acute and convalescent phases of COVID-19. The prospective study material was composed of cDNA or gDNA derived from T cells, B-cell-depleted T cells, or PBMCs. A de-identified subject ID, COVID-19 status, age in years and sex were almost always included in the sample metadata. Deeply sampled blood TCRbeta repertoires from subjects exposed to, actively infected with, or recovered from COVID-19 were included in the dataset. The repertoires were released in a freely available public database meant as a resource for research on the immune response to SARS-CoV-2. Samples came from the ongoing ImmuneRACE study (first 160 participants) plus 1,254 subjects from 6 global collaborators. Where available, HLA class I and class II types were obtained from metadata supplied by the sample provider rather than from assay-based typing.

In the case of this clone: What antigen it recognizes has not been identified. Base qualities are not provided; no much larger clone lies one nucleotide away.

CDR1 and CDR2 (LNHDA, SQIVND) derive from the germline V gene (reference sequence). Deletion took 7 bases off V and 7 bases off J, with a span of 16 bases between the germline ends. Measured from the cysteine to the phenylalanine, the CDR3 is 14 residues long. The only DNA kept is the CDR3, 42 bases in frame from the first base. Whole blood was collected in K2EDTA tubes by collaborating institutions according to the institutions' own protocols. For TCRbeta analysis, collaborator samples were shipped as frozen whole blood, as isolated PBMCs, or as DNA extracted from either sample type. TCRbeta CDR3 regions were amplified from genomic DNA by means of the immunoSEQ Assay, a bias-controlled multiplex PCR. The original pipeline was this. Nucleated cell counts per sample were estimated from amplification of reference gene primers within the assay. Sequence reads were collapsed and filtered to measure the absolute abundance of every unique TCRbeta CDR3 rearrangement. For each sample, productive Simpson clonality was calculated as the square root of Simpson's diversity index over productive rearrangements. Not all clones reach the TCRdb copy of this immuneACCESS table, which keeps in-frame sequences only. Checked studies attribute under half of the gap to unresolved V genes and leave the rest unexplained. That table gives V, J and clone size, and the DNA gave D and trimming. This sample gives under 150,000 clones in total; approximately 87% of them show up just once. The top ten constitute about 2% of the sample.

General findings and caveats noted by the study authors: Clinical and demographic metadata were provided uncurated, with the amount varying by source and participant.

The sequence joins TRBV19 to TRBJ1-4, with the D gene too uncertain to name. The sequence derives from a man between 65 and 85 years old with active COVID-19. Sequencing used peripheral blood. The encoded CDR3 is CASTSGRAGEKLFF. The nucleotides are TGTGCCAGTACGAGCGGTAGGGCGGGTGAAAAACTGTTTTTT.